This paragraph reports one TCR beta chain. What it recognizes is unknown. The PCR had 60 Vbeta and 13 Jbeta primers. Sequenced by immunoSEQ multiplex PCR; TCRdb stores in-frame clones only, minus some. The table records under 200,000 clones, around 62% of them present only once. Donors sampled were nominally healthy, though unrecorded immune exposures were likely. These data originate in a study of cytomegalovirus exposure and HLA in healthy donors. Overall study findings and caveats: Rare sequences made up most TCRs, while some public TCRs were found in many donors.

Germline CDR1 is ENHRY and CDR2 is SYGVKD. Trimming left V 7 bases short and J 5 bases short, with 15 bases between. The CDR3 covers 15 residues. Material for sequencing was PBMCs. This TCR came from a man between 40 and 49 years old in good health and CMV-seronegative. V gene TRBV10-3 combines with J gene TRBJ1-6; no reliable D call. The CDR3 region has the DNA TGTGCCATCAAGTACTCGGTCGCAAATAATTCACCCCTCCACTTT. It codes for CAIKYSVANNSPLHF.